This T cell receptor beta chain was recovered during a study of blood T cell repertoires in COVID-19. Across the whole study: Collection of acute and convalescent COVID-19 samples took place in the United States, Italy and Spain. PBMCs, B-cell-depleted T cells, or T cells provided the cDNA or gDNA that made up the material.

The trim removed 5 bases at V and 5 bases at J, leaving 14 bases unmatched. The germline gives CDR1 SGHTA, CDR2 FQGTGA. CDR3 length equals 16 residues. Using immunoSEQ multiplex PCR, the repertoire was profiled, and TCRdb retains in-frame clones only, with some absent. This sample has 250,000 to 300,000 clones, with around 81% found just once. V gene TRBV7-3 combines with J gene TRBJ1-2; 7 positions agree with TRBD1. The sequence came from an older woman with active or convalescent COVID-19. Source material: peripheral blood. CDR3 sequence: CASSPQTRTGEYGYTF. The CDR3 DNA reads as TGTGCCAGCAGCCCGCAAACAAGGACAGGCGAATATGGCTACACCTTC.